These 23 T cell receptor beta chains originate from one sample sequenced in a study of blood T cell repertoires in COVID-19. Sequencing was performed with immunoSEQ multiplex PCR; in TCRdb, only in-frame clones are kept and a portion is missing. The repertoire holds roughly 330,000 clones, with around 87% as singletons. The sequencing input was PBMCs or T cells enriched from blood (not recorded which). These receptors all stem from a woman aged 25 to 39 who had recovered from COVID-19.

This clone was seen more than once but under ten times. The chain employs TRBV9 and TRBJ1-2, with 7 bases identical to TRBD1. The V gene's germline CDR1 is SGDLS and CDR2 YYNGEE. V shed 0 bases and J 7 bases; nucleotides not matched to a gene: 9. This CDR3 has 15 amino acids. CDR3 sequence (DNA): TGTGCCAGCAGCGTAGACGGGCAGGGGGGTGCTGGCTACACCTTC. This translates into CASSVDGQGGAGYTF.

J is TRBJ2-2 and V is TRBV10-2, with D possibly TRBD2 on 5 matching bases. The CDR3 contains 16 residues. The germline V and J ends were trimmed by 8 bases and 3 bases, with 19 bases remaining between them. The germline gives CDR1 WSHSY, CDR2 SAAADI. CDR3 sequence reads: CASSELRATHTGELFF. CDR3 in DNA: TGCGCCAGCTCAGAACTGAGGGCTACACACACCGGGGAGCTGTTTTTT.

The sample holds a few counts of this clone. This sequence joins TRBV10-3 and TRBJ1-3; D is possibly TRBD1 (6 bases). Germline CDR1 ENHRY, CDR2 SYGVKD. The CDR3 is 17 residues long. V was clipped by 4 bases and J by 0 bases, with 16 bases between them. The CDR3 loop reads CAISAHPQGLSGNTIYF. The CDR3 region has the DNA TGTGCCATCAGTGCGCACCCGCAGGGGCTCTCTGGAAACACCATATATTTT.

This chain links TRBV19 with TRBJ2-5; D ambiguous. The CDR3 length is 15 residues. V was trimmed by 1 base and J by 1 base, leaving 10 bases between them. Germline values: CDR1 LNHDA, CDR2 SQIVND (reference sequence). The CDR3 sequence is CASSIGQLRQETQYF. The CDR3 nucleotides read TGTGCCAGTAGTATAGGGCAGTTACGCCAAGAGACCCAGTACTTC.

This chain uses TRBV3-1 (or the pseudogene TRBV3-2) with TRBJ2-7; 8 bases are shared with TRBD1. Germline lookup yields CDR1 LGHDT and CDR2 YNNKEL (reference sequence). J lost 5 bases, V lost 1 base, and 7 bases had no gene match. There are 15 residues in the CDR3. The DNA of the CDR3 is TGTGCCAGCAGCCAAGTCTGGGCAGGGGGCGACGAGCAGTACTTC. The encoded protein is CASSQVWAGGDEQYF.

With regard to this clone: Different DNA sequences within this sample yield the same CDR3. The J gene is TRBJ1-2, the V gene TRBV5-1, with 7 bases fitting TRBD1. The length of the CDR3 is 13 residues. Germline lookup yields CDR1 SGHRS and CDR2 YFSETQ. V gave up 1 base and J gave up 3 bases; unmatched junction bases: 0. CDR3 sequence reads: CASSLTGDYGYTF. CDR3 nucleotides: TGCGCCAGCAGCTTGACAGGGGACTATGGCTACACCTTC.

The V gene is TRBV28, the J gene TRBJ2-1; perhaps TRBD2 as D (5 bases). CDR1 is MDHEN, CDR2 SYDVKM, per germline. With 5 bases removed from V and 5 bases from J, the gap between germline ends came to 19 bases. CDR3 size: 16 residues. CDR3 protein: CASSTNLGGYNNEQFF. Written as DNA, the CDR3 is TGTGCCAGCAGTACGAACCTTGGCGGGTACAACAATGAGCAGTTCTTC.

The V call is TRBV27, the J call TRBJ2-1; TRBD2 agrees at 7 bases. The CDR3 is 14 amino acids. J gave up 7 bases and V 3 bases, and 6 bases lay outside the gene matches. Germline V gives CDR1 MNHEY, CDR2 SMNVEV (reference sequence). The CDR3 sequence: CASSLGGDRNEQFF. The CDR3 nucleotides are TGTGCCAGCAGTTTGGGGGGGGACCGGAATGAGCAGTTCTTC.

The chain uses TRBV7-7 and TRBJ2-5; tentatively, D is TRBD2 (6 bases). Germline-derived CDR1 and CDR2 are SSHAT and FNYEAQ (reference sequence). This CDR3 comprises 13 residues. V was shortened by 1 base and J by 5 bases, with 8 bases between the two germline ends. CDR3 residues: CASSLDSGETQYF. The CDR3 region has the DNA TGTGCCAGCAGCTTAGACAGCGGGGAGACCCAGTACTTC.

This chain connects TRBV3-1 (or the pseudogene TRBV3-2) to TRBJ2-1; D ambiguous. In germline, CDR1 is LGHDT, CDR2 YNNKEL (reference sequence). This CDR3 contains 12 residues. Trimming removed 4 bases from V and 9 bases from J, with 10 bases in between. The CDR3 region is CASSPPSGEQFF. The CDR3 bases are TGTGCCAGCAGCCCCCCCTCCGGTGAGCAGTTCTTC.

The chain is built from TRBV4-3 and TRBJ1-4, with 9 bases lining up with TRBD1. This CDR3 comprises 15 residues. The V gene's germline CDR1 is LGHNA and CDR2 YSLEER. V gave up 5 bases and J gave up 5 bases; unmatched junction bases: 6. CDR3 amino acids: CASSERGQGNEKLFF. As DNA, the CDR3 is TGCGCCAGCAGCGAACGGGGACAGGGAAATGAAAAACTGTTTTTT.

The chain combines TRBV5-1 with TRBJ2-3; D may be TRBD1 (6 bases). Germline V lookup: CDR1 SGHRS, CDR2 YFSETQ. There are 15 residues in the CDR3. V was pared by 0 bases and J by 1 base, with 9 bases between. The CDR3 sequence: CASSLVEGGTDTQYF. The CDR3 bases are TGCGCCAGCAGCTTGGTTGAGGGGGGCACAGATACGCAGTATTTT.

The chain links TRBV28 to TRBJ1-1; D is uncertain. The V end lost 3 bases, the J end lost 7 bases, and 9 bases lay between the germline ends. The CDR3 has 12 residues. The germline gives CDR1 MDHEN, CDR2 SYDVKM. The CDR3 DNA is TGTGCCAGCAGTTTTAGTAAGAGTGAAGCTTTCTTT. Its protein product is CASSFSKSEAFF.

This clone has only a few counts. The chain links TRBV4-1 to TRBJ1-5, with TRBD1 identical over 7 bases. With V trimmed by 1 base and J by 1 base, 7 bases remained unmatched. The CDR3 loop spans 17 amino acids. CDR1 is MGHRA, CDR2 YSYEKL, per germline. The DNA of the CDR3 is TGCGCCAGCAGCCAAGTGGGGGCAGGGGGGAGCAATCAGCCCCAGCATTTT. Its translation: CASSQVGAGGSNQPQHF.

J is TRBJ1-5 and V is TRBV19; TRBD1 might be the D (6 bases). V lost 7 bases and J lost 6, with 19 bases in between. CDR3 length: 15 amino acids. CDR1 is LNHDA and CDR2 is SQIVND in the germline V gene (reference sequence). CDR3 sequence: CASTPAGQGIQPQHF. Written as DNA, the CDR3 is TGTGCCAGTACCCCAGCGGGGCAGGGGATTCAGCCCCAGCATTTT.

In this sample, this clone turned up a few times. The chain couples TRBV10-3 to TRBJ1-2, with D maybe TRBD1 (5 bases). With 2 bases removed from V and 7 bases from J, the gap between germline ends came to 11 bases. Germline lookup yields CDR1 ENHRY and CDR2 SYGVKD. This CDR3 region has 13 residues. CDR3 nucleotide sequence: TGTGCCATCAGTGAGGGACCCGGGGGTGGCTACACCTTC. Encoded protein: CAISEGPGGGYTF.

This clone occurred once. Here the CDR3 DNA reads TGTGCCAGCAGTTTTAGGAGGGGCGGAGAGCAGTTCTTC. Translation: CASSFRRGGEQFF. The chain combines TRBV12-3 or TRBV12-4 with TRBJ2-1; D perhaps matches TRBD2 (6 bases). The CDR3 sequence is 13 residues long. Trimming took off 3 bases at V and 10 bases at J, with 13 bases between the two ends.

The chain is built from TRBV7-2 and TRBJ1-2, with unresolved D. CDR1 and CDR2 (germline): SGHTA, FQGNSA. V dropped 1 base and J dropped 7 bases, with 16 bases sitting between them. This CDR3 has 15 residues. CDR3: CASSLDVATQPGYTF. As DNA, the CDR3 is TGTGCCAGCAGCTTAGATGTCGCTACCCAACCTGGCTACACCTTC.

The chain links TRBV5-5 to TRBJ2-5; 7 nucleotides match TRBD2. This CDR3 spans 14 amino acids. Germline CDR1 is SGHKS and CDR2 is YYEKEE (reference sequence). V gave up 0 bases and J gave up 3 bases; unmatched junction bases: 2. The CDR3 DNA reads as TGTGCCAGCAGCTTGGGACTAGCAAAAGAGACCCAGTACTTC. It encodes CASSLGLAKETQYF.

The chain carries TRBV4-3 and TRBJ2-7; a possible D gene is TRBD1 (5 bases). V lost 0 bases to trimming and J lost 2 bases, with 11 bases between them. Germline-derived CDR1 and CDR2 are LGHNA and YSLEER. The CDR3 has 15 amino acids. The CDR3 DNA follows: TGCGCCAGCAGCCAAGATGGGCAGGGAACCTACGAGCAGTACTTC. It specifies CASSQDGQGTYEQYF.

The CDR3 DNA is TGTGCCAGCAGCCCTTTGCGGCGACTAGCGGGGGGGCCAGATACGCAGTATTTT. Translation gives CASSPLRRLAGGPDTQYF. This chain joins TRBV5-4 and TRBJ2-3, with TRBD2 identical over 14 bases. This CDR3 spans 18 amino acids. With 4 bases clipped from V and 4 bases from J, the junction kept 11 bases outside the gene matches. The germline V gene has CDR1 SGHNT and CDR2 YYREEE (reference sequence).

The V and J genes are TRBV7-2 and TRBJ2-1; 9 bases are a match to TRBD2. This CDR3 is built from 17 residues. Germline V lookup: CDR1 SGHTA, CDR2 FQGNSA. With V trimmed by 4 bases and J by 2 bases, 9 bases remained unmatched. The CDR3 loop is CASSSHLSGGPYNEQFF. The CDR3, as DNA: TGTGCCAGCAGCTCTCACCTCAGCGGGGGGCCCTACAATGAGCAGTTCTTC.

The chain couples TRBV11-2 to TRBJ1-2; TRBD1 might be the D (5 bases). This CDR3 is built from 13 residues. Trimming shortened V by 5 bases and J by 4 bases, and 11 bases separated the two germline ends. Germline-derived CDR1 and CDR2 are SGHAT and FQNNGV. CDR3 region: CASSPQGFYGYTF. The CDR3 DNA sequence: TGTGCCAGCAGCCCTCAGGGTTTCTATGGCTACACCTTC.